Listed here are 26 T cell receptor beta chains from one sample, sequenced in a study of cytomegalovirus exposure and HLA in healthy donors. The PCR employed 60 Vbeta primers together with 13 Jbeta primers. Profiling relied on immunoSEQ multiplex PCR, and the TCRdb table lists in-frame clones only, not all of them. This sample's table reports about 200,000 clones. Sequencing used PBMCs. The receptors here all came from a woman in her twenties or thirties in good health and CMV-seropositive.

The chain links TRBV2 to TRBJ1-2, with a possible D match to TRBD1 (5 bases). Trimming removed 6 bases at V and 0 bases at J, with 8 bases between. The CDR3 is 13 amino acids. Germline V gene data show CDR1 as SNHLY and CDR2 as FYNNEI. DNA for the CDR3: TGTGCCAGCAGGGACACCTCTAACTATGGCTACACCTTC. As protein: CASRDTSNYGYTF.

The chain has TRBV10-3 and TRBJ2-3; 9 bases map to TRBD2. The V gene end was trimmed by 4 bases and the J gene end by 2 bases; junction bases not matched to a gene: 7. Germline values: CDR1 ENHRY, CDR2 SYGVKD. The CDR3 runs to 16 residues. Here the CDR3 DNA reads TGTGCCATCAGTGCGGGGGCTAGCGGGGCCACAGATACGCAGTATTTT. This translates into CAISAGASGATDTQYF.

The rearrangement links TRBV5-1 to TRBJ1-4; TRBD1 matches at 7 bases. The CDR3 extends over 14 amino acids. The V gene's germline CDR1 is SGHRS and CDR2 YFSETQ. V was clipped by 0 bases and J by 8 bases; unmatched bases: 4. The CDR3 DNA reads TGCGCCAGCAGCTTGGAGACAGGGAGGGAAAAACTGTTTTTT. Translated: CASSLETGREKLFF.

CDR3 coding DNA: TGTGCCAGTAGTATAGATGTCGTGTTCCGTCGGGCAGGGGGTTTTGAAAAACTGTTTTTT. Translation gives CASSIDVVFRRAGGFEKLFF. The V gene is TRBV19, the J gene TRBJ1-4; 7 bases agree with TRBD1. With 0 bases clipped from V and 7 bases from J, the junction kept 20 bases outside the gene matches. This CDR3 spans 20 amino acids. Germline-derived CDR1 and CDR2 are LNHDA and SQIVND (reference sequence).

The CDR3 sequence: CSVGATSLRQYF. The CDR3 bases are TGCAGCGTTGGGGCGACTAGTTTGAGGCAGTACTTC. This chain links TRBV29-1 with TRBJ2-7, with a possible D match to TRBD2 (6 bases). This CDR3 has 12 amino acids. V was cut by 4 bases and J by 9 bases, with 16 bases left in between. The V gene's germline CDR1 is SQVTM and CDR2 ANQGSEA.

The rearrangement uses TRBV6-5 and TRBJ2-5, with D uncertain. Judging by the DNA end, TRBJ2-7 fits better; the J call may be wrong. The CDR3 loop spans 14 amino acids. Germline loops: CDR1 MNHEY, CDR2 SVGAGI. DNA for the CDR3: TGTGCCAGCAGCTCTAGTTCGACTTCCTACGAGCAGTACTTC. Translating gives CASSSSSTSYEQYF.

This chain connects TRBV28 to TRBJ1-1; D uncertain. The CDR3 sequence is 13 residues long. Per the germline V gene, CDR1 is MDHEN and CDR2 is SYDVKM. Trimming stripped 6 bases from V and 1 base from J, with 9 bases between. CDR3 in amino acids: CASRHPENTEAFF. In DNA form, the CDR3 reads TGTGCCAGCAGACACCCAGAGAACACTGAAGCTTTCTTT.

The chain employs TRBV11-3 and TRBJ2-5; no firm D call. V gave up 0 bases and J gave up 5 bases, with 10 bases separating them. Germline lookup yields CDR1 SGHNT and CDR2 YENEEA. This CDR3 is 14 amino acids long. The CDR3 DNA is TGTGCCAGCAGCTTAGATATATCCCAGGAGACCCAGTACTTC. It codes for CASSLDISQETQYF.

The chain couples TRBV19 to TRBJ1-2; no definite D call. Trimming pared 7 bases from V and 8 bases from J, leaving 14 bases between. CDR3 size: 12 residues. Germline V gene lookup returns CDR1 LNHDA and CDR2 SQIVND (reference sequence). DNA for the CDR3: TGTGCCAGTACCCCCCTATCGGGAGGCTACACCTTC. This sequence encodes CASTPLSGGYTF. Drawing the rest from reference TRBV19 and TRBJ1-2, the complete variable domain is DGGITQSPKYLFRKEGQNVTLSCEQNLNHDAMYWYRQDPGQGLRLIYYSQIVNDFQKGDIAEGYSVSREKKESFPLTVTSAQKNPTAFYLCASTPLSGGYTFGSGTRLTVV.

The rearrangement links TRBV9 to TRBJ2-7; D may be TRBD2 (6 bases). The CDR3 runs 15 residues. With 0 bases removed from V and 4 bases from J, the gap between germline ends came to 14 bases. Germline assignment: CDR1 SGDLS and CDR2 YYNGEE. For the CDR3, the DNA is TGTGCCAGCAGCGTAGGAGTAGCGGAGACTTACGAGCAGTACTTC. It is translated as CASSVGVAETYEQYF. Variable domain in full (rest from reference TRBV9 and TRBJ2-7): DSGVTQTPKHLITATGQRVTLRCSPRSGDLSVYWYQQSLDQGLQFLIQYYNGEERAKGNILERFSAQQFPDLHSELNLSSLELGDSALYFCASSVGVAETYEQYFGPGTRLTVT.

Worth noting for this clone: Relative to the germline gene, one junction end is altered; a read error may explain this. CDR3 amino acids: CASRLDSYEEKLFF. The CDR3 nucleotides are TGCGCCAGCAGGTTGGACAGCTACGAAGAAAAACTGTTTTTT. V is TRBV5-1 and J is TRBJ1-4, with a tentative D call TRBD1 (6 bases). Per germline, CDR1 SGHRS and CDR2 YFSETQ. This CDR3 has 14 residues.

This CDR3 reads CASSQADQETQYF. As DNA, the CDR3 is TGTGCCAGCAGCCAAGCGGATCAAGAGACCCAGTACTTC. The chain joins TRBV5-6 to TRBJ2-5, with a possible D match to TRBD2 (5 bases). This CDR3 region has 13 residues. With 4 bases removed from V and 2 bases from J, the gap between germline ends came to 9 bases. From germline, CDR1 is SGHDT and CDR2 YYEEEE.

The rearrangement links TRBV7-8 to TRBJ2-1; TRBD2 aligns across 13 bases. This CDR3 spans 15 amino acids. J gave up 6 bases and V 1 base, and 0 bases lay outside the gene matches. Germline assignment: CDR1 SGHVS and CDR2 FQNEAQ. CDR3 region: CASSLGTSGGNEQFF. As DNA, the CDR3 is TGTGCCAGCAGCTTAGGGACTAGCGGGGGCAATGAGCAGTTCTTC.

The chain uses TRBV11-2 and TRBJ1-1, with unresolved D. Germline lookup yields CDR1 SGHAT and CDR2 FQNNGV. The CDR3 length is 15 residues. V was trimmed by 3 bases and J by 4 bases, leaving 15 bases between them. As DNA, the CDR3 is TGTGCCAGCAGCTTCCGAAGACGGGAGGTCACTGAAGCTTTCTTT. This sequence encodes CASSFRRREVTEAFF.

The CDR3 DNA is TGCGCCAGCAGCCCATTCATGAACACTGAAGCTTTCTTT. The encoded protein is CASSPFMNTEAFF. The rearrangement links TRBV5-1 to TRBJ1-1; no definite D call. The CDR3 is 13 amino acids. The germline V gene has CDR1 SGHRS and CDR2 YFSETQ. The V gene lost 4 bases and the J gene lost 0 bases, with 7 bases spanning the gap.

The chain recombines TRBV5-6 with TRBJ2-7; 8 nucleotides align to TRBD1. The CDR3 runs 14 residues. V lost 6 bases to trimming and J lost 4 bases; unmatched junction nucleotides: 9. Germline V gene sequence: CDR1 SGHDT, CDR2 YYEEEE. In DNA, the CDR3 is TGTGCCAGCAAGCTTTGGGGACAGGCTTACGAGCAGTACTTC. This translates into CASKLWGQAYEQYF.

This chain uses TRBV14 with TRBJ2-1; D perhaps matches TRBD2 (6 bases). Germline CDR1 SGHDN, CDR2 FVKESK. The germline V and J ends were trimmed by 0 bases and 0 bases, with 12 bases remaining between them. The CDR3 is made up of 17 amino acids. The CDR3 nucleotides are TGTGCCAGCAGCCAAGAAGGGGTAGCGGACTCCTACAATGAGCAGTTCTTC. Residues: CASSQEGVADSYNEQFF.

The V call is TRBV5-4, the J call TRBJ1-1; tentatively, D is TRBD1 (5 bases). This CDR3 contains 13 residues. Germline lookup yields CDR1 SGHNT and CDR2 YYREEE (reference sequence). Between the trimmed V and J ends, which lost 0 bases and 3 bases, there was a span of 6 bases. In DNA form, the CDR3 reads TGTGCCAGCAGCTTGGGGGGCGACACTGAAGCTTTCTTT. Protein sequence: CASSLGGDTEAFF. The full variable domain, in which reference TRBV5-4 and TRBJ1-1 provide the parts outside the CDR3, is ETGVTQSPTHLIKTRGQQVTLRCSSQSGHNTVSWYQQALGQGPQFIFQYYREEENGRGNFPPRFSGLQFPNYSSELNVNALELDDSALYLCASSLGGDTEAFFGQGTRLTVV.

The chain carries TRBV5-1 and TRBJ2-5; 8 nucleotides match TRBD1. The V gene's germline CDR1 is SGHRS and CDR2 YFSETQ. The V segment lost 9 bases and the J segment 1 base; nucleotides outside the gene matches: 5. The CDR3 has 13 residues. CDR3 loop: CATSRGPQETQYF. DNA of the CDR3: TGCGCCACGTCCAGGGGGCCCCAAGAGACCCAGTACTTC.

The chain is built from TRBV11-3 and TRBJ2-1, with D possibly being TRBD2 (6 bases). Germline values: CDR1 SGHNT, CDR2 YENEEA. This CDR3 is built from 13 residues. Trimming stripped 2 bases from V and 6 bases from J, with 8 bases between. CDR3: CASSLMGLNEQFF. The CDR3 DNA sequence: TGTGCCAGCAGCTTAATGGGACTCAATGAGCAGTTCTTC.

The chain employs TRBV15 and TRBJ1-4, with 7 bases lining up with TRBD1. This CDR3 spans 15 amino acids. Unmatched junction bases numbered 5, after V lost 0 bases and J lost 7 bases. Germline V gene sequence: CDR1 LNHNV, CDR2 YYDKDF (reference sequence). CDR3: CATSRDITGVEKLFF. DNA for the CDR3: TGTGCCACCAGCAGAGATATTACAGGGGTTGAAAAACTGTTTTTT.

The chain carries TRBV19 and TRBJ2-7, with 8 bases that match TRBD1. The V gene end was trimmed by 3 bases and the J gene end by 6 bases; junction bases not matched to a gene: 7. Germline V lookup: CDR1 LNHDA, CDR2 SQIVND (reference sequence). This CDR3 is 14 amino acids long. The CDR3 DNA follows: TGTGCCAGTAGTATCTGTCAGGGGGCATGCGAGCAGTACTTC. This sequence encodes CASSICQGACEQYF. Using reference TRBV19 and TRBJ2-7 for the parts outside the CDR3, the full variable domain is DGGITQSPKYLFRKEGQNVTLSCEQNLNHDAMYWYRQDPGQGLRLIYYSQIVNDFQKGDIAEGYSVSREKKESFPLTVTSAQKNPTAFYLCASSICQGACEQYFGPGTRLTVT.

This chain's CDR3 is CASSWDRGYGYTF. The CDR3 DNA is TGTGCCAGCAGTTGGGACAGGGGCTATGGCTACACCTTC. The J gene is TRBJ1-2, the V gene TRBV6-5; 10 nucleotides agree with TRBD1. The V gene's germline CDR1 is MNHEY and CDR2 SVGAGI. The CDR3 sequence is 13 residues long. Germline trimming cut 4 bases from V and 4 bases from J; bases unmatched to any gene: 0.

The rearrangement links TRBV6-1 to TRBJ2-6, with D possibly matching TRBD2 (5 bases). CDR1 is MNHNS, CDR2 SASEGT, per germline. The CDR3 is 14 residues long. V was trimmed by 6 bases and J by 0 bases, leaving 6 bases between them. CDR3 sequence: CASRRDSGANVLTF. CDR3 DNA sequence: TGTGCCAGCAGGAGGGACTCTGGGGCCAACGTCCTGACTTTC.

The chain links TRBV18 to TRBJ2-3, with 7 nucleotides matching TRBD1. This CDR3 region has 15 residues. The V segment lost 1 base and the J segment 3 bases; nucleotides outside the gene matches: 4. Per the germline V gene, CDR1 is KGHSH and CDR2 is LQKENI. The CDR3 DNA follows: TGTGCCAGCTCACCACAGGGGGCGAGGACAGATACGCAGTATTTT. It specifies CASSPQGARTDTQYF.

V is TRBV10-2 and J is TRBJ1-1, with 9 positions matching TRBD1. Germline CDR1 reads WSHSY; CDR2 reads SAAADI. The ends lost 7 bases at V and 0 bases at J; junction bases unmatched: 9. The CDR3 has 16 amino acids. CDR3 sequence (DNA): TGCGCCAGCAAGGTGAGACAGGGGGTCATGAACACTGAAGCTTTCTTT. Protein: CASKVRQGVMNTEAFF.